This TCR beta chain is drawn from a study of blood T cells in healthy people across ages. Healthy individuals of Caucasian origin from Russia, aged 6 to 90, served as donors. A single count supports this clonotype. The CDR3 extends over 13 amino acids. The V and J ends lost 5 bases and 9 bases respectively, with 14 bases between them. Germline V CDR1 and CDR2: SGHVS, FNYEAQ. A second 7 to 11 cycle PCR used barcoded and J-beta primers. TCRdb used MiXCR to reprocess the 5' RACE reads, holding one entry per CDR3 protein. Of 650,000 to 800,000 distinct CDR3 sequences in the sample, about 42% were seen once.

The sequenced material came from blood. The J gene is TRBJ2-4, the V gene TRBV7-6; D might be TRBD2 (6 bases). The sequence was obtained from a man in his sixties in good health. CDR3 protein: CASSNRKEGIQYF. CDR3 nucleotides: TGTGCCAGCAGCAATCGGAAGGAGGGCATTCAGTACTTC.